The 32 T cell receptor beta chains presented below share a single source sample, sequenced in a study of blood T cell repertoires in COVID-19. The table came from immunoSEQ multiplex PCR; TCRdb's copy has only in-frame clones and leaves some out. The profile shows about 150,000 clones, roughly four fifths of them singletons. Sequenced: peripheral blood. The receptors stem from a human donor with acute or convalescent COVID-19. The donor label of this sample is uncertain.

The chain is built from TRBV12-3 or TRBV12-4 and TRBJ2-2; unclear D gene. Trimming removed 8 bases at V and 7 bases at J, with 14 bases between. The CDR3 runs to 13 residues. CDR3 in DNA: TGTGCCAGCCAAAAGCATCGAGGCGGGGAGCTGTTTTTT. As protein: CASQKHRGGELFF.

The chain links TRBV12-3 or TRBV12-4 to TRBJ2-7; TRBD2 is a possible D gene (5 bases). The CDR3 contains 12 residues. The V end lost 6 bases, the J end lost 7 bases, and 13 bases lay between the germline ends. CDR3 in DNA: TGTGCCAGCAGCCCGGGAAGGAGGGAGCAGTACTTC. Amino acids: CASSPGRREQYF.

The rearrangement uses TRBV10-3 and TRBJ1-1; D gene ambiguous. Deletions cut 6 bases from V and 1 base from J, with 12 bases between. CDR3 size: 14 residues. The germline CDR1 and CDR2 sequences are ENHRY and SYGVKD. The CDR3 sequence is CAIRAGRSNTEAFF. The CDR3 DNA sequence: TGTGCCATCAGAGCGGGCAGGTCGAACACTGAAGCTTTCTTT.

This clone was counted a single time. This rearrangement joins TRBV3-1 (or the pseudogene TRBV3-2) to TRBJ1-2; the D is unclear. The CDR3 contains 13 residues. The V and J ends lost 3 bases and 1 base respectively, with 6 bases between them. CDR1 is LGHDT and CDR2 is YNNKEL in the germline V gene (reference sequence). CDR3 in amino acids: CASSHLLNYGYTF. The CDR3 DNA sequence: TGTGCCAGCAGCCACCTTCTTAACTATGGCTACACCTTC.

The V and J genes are TRBV4-3 and TRBJ1-2, with D unclear. The CDR3 length is 13 residues. The V gene lost 0 bases and the J gene lost 7 bases, with 9 bases spanning the gap. The germline gives CDR1 LGHNA, CDR2 YSLEER. CDR3 amino acids: CASSQEIQSGYTF. The DNA for the CDR3 is TGCGCCAGCAGCCAAGAGATACAGTCTGGCTACACCTTC.

This chain uses TRBV5-6 with TRBJ2-5; 12 bases are shared with TRBD1. CDR1 and CDR2 (germline): SGHDT, YYEEEE. CDR3 length: 14 amino acids. Germline trimming cut 3 bases from V and 4 bases from J; bases unmatched to any gene: 1. DNA for the CDR3: TGTGCCAGCAGCTGGGACAGGGGGCGAGAGACCCAGTACTTC. Amino acids: CASSWDRGRETQYF.

This chain connects TRBV7-2 to TRBJ2-1, with D possibly matching TRBD2 (6 bases). This CDR3 contains 14 residues. Trimming shortened V by 5 bases and J by 4 bases, and 12 bases separated the two germline ends. The germline gives CDR1 SGHTA, CDR2 FQGNSA. The CDR3 DNA is TGTGCCAGCAGCCCTATACGGGGGTACAATGAGCAGTTCTTC. Its protein product is CASSPIRGYNEQFF.

This clone was picked up a small number of times. V gene TRBV3-1 (or the pseudogene TRBV3-2) combines with J gene TRBJ1-3, with a weak D call TRBD1 (5 bases). This CDR3 spans 15 amino acids. V lost 2 bases, J lost 2 bases, and 10 bases lay in between. Germline values: CDR1 LGHDT, CDR2 YNNKEL (reference sequence). The CDR3 loop is CASSQRPGPGNTIYF. DNA of the CDR3: TGTGCCAGCAGCCAACGTCCAGGGCCTGGAAACACCATATATTTT.

The chain has TRBV10-3 and TRBJ2-1, with D perhaps TRBD1 (6 bases). CDR1 is ENHRY, CDR2 SYGVKD, per germline. The CDR3 consists of 14 residues. Trimming stripped 11 bases from V and 9 bases from J, with 23 bases between. CDR3 region: CALGGTDKTGEQFF. The CDR3 nucleotides read TGTGCCTTAGGGGGAACAGACAAGACCGGTGAGCAGTTCTTC.

The chain links TRBV25-1 to TRBJ2-7; D is perhaps TRBD1 (5 bases). Germline V gives CDR1 MGHDK, CDR2 SYGVNS. The V and J ends lost 6 bases and 2 bases respectively, with 14 bases between them. This CDR3 region has 14 residues. The CDR3 DNA reads as TGTGCCAGCAGGGGGCTTAGAGCGCCCTACGAGCAGTACTTC. Translated, it gives CASRGLRAPYEQYF.

The rearrangement uses TRBV7-9 and TRBJ1-5; the match to TRBD1 covers 8 bases. The CDR3 runs to 15 residues. Germline CDR1 and CDR2: SEHNR and FQNEAQ (reference sequence). Germline trimming cut 4 bases from V and 6 bases from J; bases unmatched to any gene: 8. DNA for the CDR3: TGTGCCAGCAGCTCACAGCAGGGGGCCGGTCAGCCCCAGCATTTT. It encodes CASSSQQGAGQPQHF.

The V gene is TRBV6-5, the J gene TRBJ2-2, with 10 positions matching TRBD1. V was pared by 2 bases and J by 5 bases, with 2 bases of the junction left unmatched. The CDR3 spans 15 residues. Germline V gives CDR1 MNHEY, CDR2 SVGAGI. CDR3 coding DNA: TGTGCCAGCAGTTACGGGACAGGGGTGACCGGGGAGCTGTTTTTT. It specifies CASSYGTGVTGELFF.

The rearrangement joins TRBV9 to TRBJ1-2, with 10 bases identical to TRBD1. Trimming removed 4 bases from V and 0 bases from J; junction bases left unmatched: 3. The CDR3 spans 15 residues. Germline CDR1 SGDLS, CDR2 YYNGEE. CDR3 nucleotide sequence: TGTGCCAGCAGCCCAGGGACAGGGGCTAACTATGGCTACACCTTC. Its protein product is CASSPGTGANYGYTF. The full variable domain, its missing parts supplied by reference TRBV9 and TRBJ1-2, is DSGVTQTPKHLITATGQRVTLRCSPRSGDLSVYWYQQSLDQGLQFLIQYYNGEERAKGNILERFSAQQFPDLHSELNLSSLELGDSALYFCASSPGTGANYGYTFGSGTRLTVV.

This clone has a single count. The V gene is TRBV2, the J gene TRBJ1-2, with D hard to call. The CDR3 consists of 16 residues. V was trimmed by 5 bases and J by 8 bases, leaving 24 bases between them. CDR1 is SNHLY, CDR2 FYNNEI, per germline. CDR3 in DNA: TGTGCCAGCAGTCCGAGTCCCACAACGGCGGGGATCGGCTACACCTTC. Its protein product is CASSPSPTTAGIGYTF.

The V call is TRBV6-5, the J call TRBJ1-2; 7 bases align to TRBD1. CDR1 is MNHEY and CDR2 is SVGAGI in the germline V gene. This CDR3 has 14 residues. Losses at the gene ends were 7 bases for V and 1 base for J; bases not matched to a gene: 6. This CDR3 reads CASTGTAINYGYTF. The CDR3, as DNA: TGTGCCAGCACCGGGACAGCGATTAACTATGGCTACACCTTC.

The rearrangement joins TRBV10-3 to TRBJ2-7; TRBD1 matches at 8 bases. Germline CDR1 ENHRY, CDR2 SYGVKD. This CDR3 has 13 residues. The junction had 3 bases not matched to a gene; V was cut back by 4 bases and J by 4 bases. This CDR3 reads CAISVQGGYEQYF. The CDR3 region has the DNA TGTGCCATCAGTGTACAGGGGGGATACGAGCAGTACTTC.

The chain recombines TRBV2 with TRBJ1-5; D remains unclear. With 4 bases removed from V and 1 base from J, the gap between germline ends came to 11 bases. Looked up from germline, CDR1 is SNHLY and CDR2 is FYNNEI. This CDR3 comprises 15 residues. The CDR3 sequence: CASSVSGSSNQPQHF. The CDR3 DNA follows: TGTGCCAGCAGTGTTTCAGGTTCAAGCAATCAGCCCCAGCATTTT.

The chain has TRBV15 and TRBJ2-6, with a weak D call TRBD1 (6 bases). The length of the CDR3 is 16 residues. V lost 3 bases to trimming and J lost 0 bases, with 9 bases between them. Germline V gene data show CDR1 as LNHNV and CDR2 as YYDKDF (reference sequence). The CDR3 here is CATSSGGHSGANVLTF. Here the CDR3 DNA reads TGTGCCACCAGCAGTGGGGGCCACTCTGGGGCCAACGTCCTGACTTTC.

CDR3 in amino acids: CASSFLRQPLYF. The CDR3 DNA sequence: TGTGCCAGCAGCTTCCTAAGACAGCCTCTATATTTT. V usage is TRBV7-2 and J usage is TRBJ1-3; tentatively, D is TRBD1 (5 bases). The length of the CDR3 is 12 residues. Germline lookup yields CDR1 SGHTA and CDR2 FQGNSA. V was pared by 3 bases and J by 14 bases, with 14 bases between.

This clone was detected many times. The chain recombines TRBV30 with TRBJ1-5, with D perhaps matching TRBD1 (5 bases). The CDR3 is made up of 14 amino acids. The ends were cut back, 3 bases at V and 3 bases at J, with 12 bases in the middle. Germline V CDR1 and CDR2: GTSNPN, SVGIG (reference sequence). CDR3 region: CAWSPQGNNQPQHF. The CDR3 region has the DNA TGTGCCTGGAGCCCCCAGGGAAACAATCAGCCCCAGCATTTT.

The V gene is TRBV7-2, the J gene TRBJ1-2, with TRBD1 identical over 9 bases. V gave up 5 bases and J gave up 8 bases; unmatched junction bases: 15. Per germline, CDR1 SGHTA and CDR2 FQGNSA. The CDR3 has 16 residues. For the CDR3, the DNA is TGTGCCAGCAGCGTAGGGCGGGACAGGGTAGTGGGCGGCTACACCTTC. Translated: CASSVGRDRVVGGYTF.

A few counts support this clone. The chain is built from TRBV7-9 and TRBJ2-2; 8 bases match TRBD1. CDR1 is SEHNR, CDR2 FQNEAQ, per germline (reference sequence). After removal of 3 bases from V and 5 bases from J, the junction contained 8 bases not matched to a gene. The CDR3 is 16 residues long. For the CDR3, the DNA is TGTGCCAGCAGCTTTATGACGGGGACAGGTACCGGGGAGCTGTTTTTT. Amino acid sequence: CASSFMTGTGTGELFF.

This clone was counted once. The J gene is TRBJ1-1, the V gene TRBV5-1; 11 bases are a match to TRBD1. Germline V gene data show CDR1 as SGHRS and CDR2 as YFSETQ. The length of the CDR3 is 16 residues. V trimming: 4 bases; J trimming: 4 bases; junction bases outside the gene matches: 9. The CDR3 DNA sequence: TGCGCCAGCAGCACCAACTATGGGACAGGGGGCACTGAAGCTTTCTTT. It translates to CASSTNYGTGGTEAFF.

The chain links TRBV19 to TRBJ2-7; 9 bases align to TRBD1. The CDR3 covers 16 residues. Germline values: CDR1 LNHDA, CDR2 SQIVND (reference sequence). V shed 3 bases and J 11 bases; nucleotides not matched to a gene: 17. CDR3: CASSMAGQGKSREKYF. The CDR3 DNA is TGTGCCAGTAGTATGGCGGGACAGGGTAAATCTCGGGAAAAGTACTTC.

The rearrangement joins TRBV3-1 (or the pseudogene TRBV3-2) to TRBJ1-2; weak D call: TRBD1 (6 bases). The V gene's germline CDR1 is LGHDT and CDR2 YNNKEL (reference sequence). V lost 4 bases, J lost 6 bases, and 12 bases lay in between. The length of the CDR3 is 13 residues. The CDR3 reads CASSPGHVDGYTF. CDR3 sequence (DNA): TGTGCCAGCAGCCCGGGACATGTCGATGGCTACACCTTC.

The chain recombines TRBV6-5 with TRBJ2-5; the match to TRBD2 covers 8 bases. The ends lost 6 bases at V and 6 bases at J; junction bases unmatched: 12. The CDR3 is made up of 15 amino acids. Germline V CDR1 and CDR2: MNHEY, SVGAGI. The CDR3 bases are TGTGCCAGCAGGCCCGTAGCGGGGTCCGGTAAGACCCAGTACTTC. Translated: CASRPVAGSGKTQYF.

This chain connects TRBV2 to TRBJ1-5; possible D gene TRBD1, 5 bases. Trimming stripped 3 bases from V and 6 bases from J, with 18 bases between. The CDR3 has 16 amino acids. Per the germline V gene, CDR1 is SNHLY and CDR2 is FYNNEI. The CDR3 spells CASSEGGTLLGQPQHF. The DNA for the CDR3 is TGTGCCAGCAGTGAGGGGGGGACCCTACTGGGTCAGCCCCAGCATTTT.

This clone came up a few times. CDR3 DNA sequence: TGTGCCAGTAGTATCCGCGGACTAGCGGGGTTTATCGGGGAGCTGTTTTTT. Amino acid sequence: CASSIRGLAGFIGELFF. The chain has TRBV19 and TRBJ2-2; the match to TRBD2 covers 12 bases. This CDR3 region has 17 residues. The germline gives CDR1 LNHDA, CDR2 SQIVND (reference sequence). Germline trimming cut 3 bases from V and 7 bases from J; bases unmatched to any gene: 9.

This chain's CDR3 is CASSENSGGTQYF. The CDR3 bases are TGTGCCAGCAGTGAAAACAGCGGAGGTACGCAGTATTTT. The chain links TRBV6-1 to TRBJ2-3; the D gene is possibly TRBD2 (5 bases). The V gene's germline CDR1 is MNHNS and CDR2 SASEGT. V lost 2 bases and J lost 8, with 11 bases in between. The CDR3 has 13 residues.

V usage is TRBV6-5 and J usage is TRBJ1-1; D call uncertain. The CDR3 is 14 amino acids. Germline V gives CDR1 MNHEY, CDR2 SVGAGI. Trimming cost V 5 bases and J 4 bases, with 14 bases left between them. The CDR3: CASSPGGVGTEAFF. The CDR3 DNA reads as TGTGCCAGCAGTCCCGGCGGGGTGGGCACTGAAGCTTTCTTT.

The chain joins TRBV19 to TRBJ2-7; possibly TRBD1 for D (5 bases). Germline V gives CDR1 LNHDA, CDR2 SQIVND (reference sequence). The CDR3 consists of 12 residues. Trimming stripped 5 bases from V and 5 bases from J, with 10 bases between. CDR3 sequence: CASSVTGHEQYF. CDR3 DNA sequence: TGTGCCAGTAGTGTCACAGGTCACGAGCAGTACTTC.

The chain employs TRBV5-1 and TRBJ2-1, with TRBD2 matching over 8 bases. Germline loops: CDR1 SGHRS, CDR2 YFSETQ. J lost 8 bases, V lost 0 bases, and 13 bases had no gene match. The CDR3 has 17 amino acids. CDR3 sequence: CASSLAHSGAGFDEQFF. Here the CDR3 DNA reads TGCGCCAGCAGCTTGGCCCATAGCGGGGCTGGGTTCGATGAGCAGTTCTTC.